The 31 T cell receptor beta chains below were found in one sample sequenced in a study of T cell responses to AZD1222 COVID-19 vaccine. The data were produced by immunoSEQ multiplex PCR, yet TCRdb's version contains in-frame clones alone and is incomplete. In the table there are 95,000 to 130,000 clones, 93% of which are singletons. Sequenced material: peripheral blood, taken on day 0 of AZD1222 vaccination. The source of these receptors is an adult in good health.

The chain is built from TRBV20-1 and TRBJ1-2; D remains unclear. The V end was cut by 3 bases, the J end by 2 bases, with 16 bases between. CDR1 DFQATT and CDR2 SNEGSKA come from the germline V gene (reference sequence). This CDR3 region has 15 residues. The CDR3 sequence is CSASRAMLLNYGYTF. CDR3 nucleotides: TGCAGTGCTAGTCGCGCTATGCTCCTAAACTATGGCTACACCTTC.

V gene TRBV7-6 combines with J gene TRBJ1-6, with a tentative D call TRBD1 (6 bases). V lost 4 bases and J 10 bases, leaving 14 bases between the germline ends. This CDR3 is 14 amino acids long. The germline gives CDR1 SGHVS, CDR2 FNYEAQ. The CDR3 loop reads CASSYEGGVSPLHF. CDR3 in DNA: TGTGCCAGCAGCTACGAGGGGGGTGTATCACCCCTCCACTTT.

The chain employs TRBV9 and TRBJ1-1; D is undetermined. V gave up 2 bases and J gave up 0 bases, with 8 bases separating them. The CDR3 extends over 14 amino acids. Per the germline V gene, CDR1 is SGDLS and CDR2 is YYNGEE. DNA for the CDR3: TGTGCCAGCAGCGTTGTGGGAATGAACACTGAAGCTTTCTTT. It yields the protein CASSVVGMNTEAFF.

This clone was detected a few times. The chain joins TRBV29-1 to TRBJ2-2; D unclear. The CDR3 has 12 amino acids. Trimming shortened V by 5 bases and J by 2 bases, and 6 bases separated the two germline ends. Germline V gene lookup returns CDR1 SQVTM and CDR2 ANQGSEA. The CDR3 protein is CSVLGNTGELFF. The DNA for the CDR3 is TGCAGCGTTCTAGGTAACACCGGGGAGCTGTTTTTT.

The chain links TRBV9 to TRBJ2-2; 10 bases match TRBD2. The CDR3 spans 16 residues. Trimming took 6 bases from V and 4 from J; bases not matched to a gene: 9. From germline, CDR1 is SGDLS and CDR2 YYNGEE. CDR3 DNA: TGTGCCAGCAAGGAAGGGACTAGCGTGAGCACCGGGGAGCTGTTTTTT. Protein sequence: CASKEGTSVSTGELFF. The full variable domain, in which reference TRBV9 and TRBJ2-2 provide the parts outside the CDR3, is DSGVTQTPKHLITATGQRVTLRCSPRSGDLSVYWYQQSLDQGLQFLIQYYNGEERAKGNILERFSAQQFPDLHSELNLSSLELGDSALYFCASKEGTSVSTGELFFGEGSRLTVL.

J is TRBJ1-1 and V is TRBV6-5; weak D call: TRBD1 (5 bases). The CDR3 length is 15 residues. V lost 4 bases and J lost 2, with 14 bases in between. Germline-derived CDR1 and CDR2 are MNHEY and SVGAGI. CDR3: CASSSRRTLNTEAFF. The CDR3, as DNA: TGTGCCAGCAGTTCCCGAAGGACACTAAACACTGAAGCTTTCTTT.

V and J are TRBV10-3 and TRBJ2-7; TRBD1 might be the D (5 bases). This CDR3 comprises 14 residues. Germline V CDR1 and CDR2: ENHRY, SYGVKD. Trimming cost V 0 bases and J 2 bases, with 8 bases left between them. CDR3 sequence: CAISESGLPYEQYF. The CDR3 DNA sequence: TGTGCCATCAGTGAGTCGGGGCTTCCCTACGAGCAGTACTTC.

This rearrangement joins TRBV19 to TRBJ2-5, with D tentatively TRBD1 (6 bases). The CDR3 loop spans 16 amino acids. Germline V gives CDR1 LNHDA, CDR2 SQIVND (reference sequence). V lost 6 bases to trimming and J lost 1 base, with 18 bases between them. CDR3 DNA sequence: TGTGCCAGTAGCCCCTGGACAGAGGGACCCCAAGAGACCCAGTACTTC. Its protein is CASSPWTEGPQETQYF.

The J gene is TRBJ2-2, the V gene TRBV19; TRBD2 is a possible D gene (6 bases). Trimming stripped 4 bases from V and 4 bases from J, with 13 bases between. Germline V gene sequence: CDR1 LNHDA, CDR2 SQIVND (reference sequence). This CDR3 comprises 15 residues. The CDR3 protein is CASSRAGTLTGELFF. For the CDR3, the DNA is TGTGCCAGTAGTAGAGCCGGGACTCTCACCGGGGAGCTGTTTTTT.

CDR3 coding DNA: TGTGCCAGCAGTTTTTTATGGGAGGGACTCAAAGGCACAGATACGCAGTATTTT. It translates to CASSFLWEGLKGTDTQYF. V gene TRBV28 combines with J gene TRBJ2-3, with TRBD2 identical over 7 bases. After removal of 3 bases from V and 1 base from J, the junction contained 13 bases not matched to a gene. CDR3 size: 18 residues. CDR1 is MDHEN, CDR2 SYDVKM, per germline.

The chain's CDR3 is CASSYSRYRANTEAFF. CDR3 nucleotides: TGTGCCAGCAGTTACTCGAGGTATCGAGCGAACACTGAAGCTTTCTTT. The chain has TRBV6-5 and TRBJ1-1; D remains unclear. V was cut by 0 bases and J by 1 base, with 12 bases left in between. The CDR3 loop spans 16 amino acids. The germline V gene has CDR1 MNHEY and CDR2 SVGAGI.

The CDR3 loop is CASAPLNTEAFF. The CDR3 coding sequence is TGTGCCAGCGCCCCTCTGAACACTGAAGCTTTCTTT. The chain employs TRBV28 and TRBJ1-1; D not certain. Trimming took off 8 bases at V and 0 bases at J, with 7 bases between the two ends. Looked up from germline, CDR1 is MDHEN and CDR2 is SYDVKM. The length of the CDR3 is 12 residues.

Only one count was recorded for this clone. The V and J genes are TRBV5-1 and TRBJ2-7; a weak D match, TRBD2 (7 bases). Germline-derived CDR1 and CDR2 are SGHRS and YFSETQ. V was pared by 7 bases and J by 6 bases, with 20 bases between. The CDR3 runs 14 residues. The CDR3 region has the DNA TGCGCCAGCGCCCGACAGGTAAGCGGGACCGAGCAGTACTTC. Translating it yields CASARQVSGTEQYF.

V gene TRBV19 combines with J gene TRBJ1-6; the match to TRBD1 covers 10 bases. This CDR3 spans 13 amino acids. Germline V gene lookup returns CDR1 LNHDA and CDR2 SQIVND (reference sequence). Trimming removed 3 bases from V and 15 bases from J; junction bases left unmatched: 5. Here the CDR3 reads CASSITGTGDLHF. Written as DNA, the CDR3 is TGTGCCAGTAGTATCACCGGGACAGGGGACCTCCACTTT.

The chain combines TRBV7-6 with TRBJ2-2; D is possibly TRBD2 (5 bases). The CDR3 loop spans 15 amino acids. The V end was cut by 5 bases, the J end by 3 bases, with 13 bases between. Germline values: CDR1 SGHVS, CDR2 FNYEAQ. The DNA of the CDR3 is TGTGCCAGCAGCGACCCTGGAGCGGACACCGGGGAGCTGTTTTTT. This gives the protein CASSDPGADTGELFF. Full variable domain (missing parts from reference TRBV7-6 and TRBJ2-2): GAGVSQSPRYKVTKRGQDVALRCDPISGHVSLYWYRQALGQGPEFLTYFNYEAQQDKSGLPNDRFSAERPEGSISTLTIQRTEQRDSAMYRCASSDPGADTGELFFGEGSRLTVL.

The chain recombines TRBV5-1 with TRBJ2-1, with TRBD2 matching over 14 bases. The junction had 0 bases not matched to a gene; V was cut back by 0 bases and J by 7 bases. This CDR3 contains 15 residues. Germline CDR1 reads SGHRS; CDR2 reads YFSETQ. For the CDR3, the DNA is TGCGCCAGCAGCTTGGGACTAGCGGGAGGGAATGAGCAGTTCTTC. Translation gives CASSLGLAGGNEQFF. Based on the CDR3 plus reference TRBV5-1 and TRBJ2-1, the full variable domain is KAGVTQTPRYLIKTRGQQVTLSCSPISGHRSVSWYQQTPGQGLQFLFEYFSETQRNKGNFPGRFSGRQFSNSRSEMNVSTLELGDSALYLCASSLGLAGGNEQFFGPGTRLTVL.

The DNA of the CDR3 is TGCGCCAGCAGCCAGGGGGGGAGCACTGAAGCTTTCTTT. Translation gives CASSQGGSTEAFF. This chain joins TRBV5-1 and TRBJ1-1; 7 bases are shared with TRBD1. Germline lookup yields CDR1 SGHRS and CDR2 YFSETQ. The CDR3 contains 13 residues. J gave up 4 bases and V 4 bases, and 4 bases lay outside the gene matches.

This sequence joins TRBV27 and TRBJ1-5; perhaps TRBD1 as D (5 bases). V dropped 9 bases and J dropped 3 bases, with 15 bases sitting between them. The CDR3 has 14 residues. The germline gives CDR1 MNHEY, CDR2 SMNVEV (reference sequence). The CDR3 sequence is CASNFAGVNQPQHF. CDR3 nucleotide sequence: TGTGCCAGTAACTTCGCGGGGGTCAATCAGCCCCAGCATTTT.

CDR3 in DNA: TGTGCCAGCAGACTTGCAGGTGACACTGAAGCTTTCTTT. It encodes CASRLAGDTEAFF. The chain couples TRBV12-3 or TRBV12-4 to TRBJ1-1; no definite D call. This CDR3 comprises 13 residues. Trimming shortened V by 6 bases and J by 3 bases, and 11 bases separated the two germline ends.

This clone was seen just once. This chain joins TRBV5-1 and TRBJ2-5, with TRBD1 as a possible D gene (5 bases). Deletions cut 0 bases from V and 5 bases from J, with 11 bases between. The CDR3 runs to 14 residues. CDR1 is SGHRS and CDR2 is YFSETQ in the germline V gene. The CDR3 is CASSLEQVRETQYF. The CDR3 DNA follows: TGCGCCAGCAGCTTGGAACAGGTTAGGGAGACCCAGTACTTC.

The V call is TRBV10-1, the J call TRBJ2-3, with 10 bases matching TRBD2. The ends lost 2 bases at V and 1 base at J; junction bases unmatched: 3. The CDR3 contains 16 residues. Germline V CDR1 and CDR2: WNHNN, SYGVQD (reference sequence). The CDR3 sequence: CASSERLAGGTDTQYF. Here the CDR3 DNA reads TGCGCCAGCAGTGAGAGGCTAGCGGGAGGCACAGATACGCAGTATTTT.

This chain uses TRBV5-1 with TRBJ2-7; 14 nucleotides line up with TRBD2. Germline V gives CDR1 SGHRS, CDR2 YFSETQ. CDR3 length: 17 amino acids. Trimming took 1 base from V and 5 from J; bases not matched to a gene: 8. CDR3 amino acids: CASSLRNPGLAGDEQYF. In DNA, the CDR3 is TGCGCCAGCAGCTTGAGGAACCCGGGACTAGCGGGGGACGAGCAGTACTTC.

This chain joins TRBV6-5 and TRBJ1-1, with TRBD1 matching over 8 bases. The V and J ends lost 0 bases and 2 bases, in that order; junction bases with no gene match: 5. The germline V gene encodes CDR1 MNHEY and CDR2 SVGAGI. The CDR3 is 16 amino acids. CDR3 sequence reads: CASSYSGTGPNTEAFF. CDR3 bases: TGTGCCAGCAGTTACTCCGGGACAGGACCTAACACTGAAGCTTTCTTT.

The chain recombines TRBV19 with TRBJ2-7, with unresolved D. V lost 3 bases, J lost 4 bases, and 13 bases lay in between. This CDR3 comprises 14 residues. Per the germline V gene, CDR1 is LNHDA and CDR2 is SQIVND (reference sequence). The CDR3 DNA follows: TGTGCCAGTAGTATGCACCACTCACAATACGAGCAGTACTTC. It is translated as CASSMHHSQYEQYF.

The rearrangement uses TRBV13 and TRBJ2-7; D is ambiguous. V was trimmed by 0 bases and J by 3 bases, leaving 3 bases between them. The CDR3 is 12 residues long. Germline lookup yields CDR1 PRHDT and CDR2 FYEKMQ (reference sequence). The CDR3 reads CASSLGNYEQYF. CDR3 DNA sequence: TGTGCCAGCAGCTTAGGTAACTACGAGCAGTACTTC.

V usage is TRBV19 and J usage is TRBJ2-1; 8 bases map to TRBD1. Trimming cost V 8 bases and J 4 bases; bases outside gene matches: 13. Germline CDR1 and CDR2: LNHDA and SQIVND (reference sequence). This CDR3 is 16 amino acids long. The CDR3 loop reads CASWGFGTGVYNEQFF. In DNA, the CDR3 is TGTGCCAGTTGGGGCTTCGGGACAGGAGTTTACAATGAGCAGTTCTTC. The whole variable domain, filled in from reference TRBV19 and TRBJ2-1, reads DGGITQSPKYLFRKEGQNVTLSCEQNLNHDAMYWYRQDPGQGLRLIYYSQIVNDFQKGDIAEGYSVSREKKESFPLTVTSAQKNPTAFYLCASWGFGTGVYNEQFFGPGTRLTVL.

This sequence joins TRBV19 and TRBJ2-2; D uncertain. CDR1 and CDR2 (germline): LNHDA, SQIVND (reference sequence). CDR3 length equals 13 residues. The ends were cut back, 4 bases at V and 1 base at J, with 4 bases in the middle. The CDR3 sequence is CASSKQNTGELFF. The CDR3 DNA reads TGTGCCAGTAGTAAACAGAACACCGGGGAGCTGTTTTTT.

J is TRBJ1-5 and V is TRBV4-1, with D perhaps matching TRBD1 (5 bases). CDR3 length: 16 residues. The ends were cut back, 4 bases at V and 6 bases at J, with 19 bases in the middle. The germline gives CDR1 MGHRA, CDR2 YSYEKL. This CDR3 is CASSPPSSRGPQPQHF. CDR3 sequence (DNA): TGCGCCAGCAGCCCTCCATCTAGTCGGGGCCCTCAGCCCCAGCATTTT.

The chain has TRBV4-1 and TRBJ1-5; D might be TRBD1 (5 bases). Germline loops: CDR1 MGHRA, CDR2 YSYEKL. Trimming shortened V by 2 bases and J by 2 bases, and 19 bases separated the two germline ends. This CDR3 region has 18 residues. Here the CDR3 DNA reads TGCGCCAGCAGCCAAATGGGGGGAGGCGCCCTAGGCAATCAGCCCCAGCATTTT. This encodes CASSQMGGGALGNQPQHF.

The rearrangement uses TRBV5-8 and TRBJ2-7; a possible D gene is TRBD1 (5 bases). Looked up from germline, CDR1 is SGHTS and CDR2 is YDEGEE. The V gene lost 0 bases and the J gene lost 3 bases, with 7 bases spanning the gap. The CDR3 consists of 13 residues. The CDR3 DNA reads TGTGCCAGCAGCTTGGATGACAGCTACGAGCAGTACTTC. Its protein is CASSLDDSYEQYF.

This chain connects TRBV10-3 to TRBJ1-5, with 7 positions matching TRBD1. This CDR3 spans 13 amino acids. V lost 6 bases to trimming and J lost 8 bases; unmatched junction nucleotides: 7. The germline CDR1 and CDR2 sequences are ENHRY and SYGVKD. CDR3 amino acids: CAISRDRREPQHF. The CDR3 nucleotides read TGTGCCATCAGCCGGGACAGAAGGGAGCCCCAGCATTTT.